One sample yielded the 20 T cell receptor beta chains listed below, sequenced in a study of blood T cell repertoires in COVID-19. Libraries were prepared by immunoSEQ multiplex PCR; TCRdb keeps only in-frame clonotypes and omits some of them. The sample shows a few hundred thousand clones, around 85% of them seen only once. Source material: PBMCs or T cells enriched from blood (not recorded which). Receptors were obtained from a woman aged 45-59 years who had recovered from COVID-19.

Here the CDR3 DNA reads TGTGCCAGCAGCATCCCTGGGGGCCTTTACGAGCAGTACTTC. Its protein is CASSIPGGLYEQYF. This chain uses TRBV7-2 with TRBJ2-7; possible D gene TRBD1, 6 bases. Germline V gene lookup returns CDR1 SGHTA and CDR2 FQGNSA. Trimming left V 5 bases short and J 4 bases short, with 15 bases between. The CDR3 totals 14 residues.

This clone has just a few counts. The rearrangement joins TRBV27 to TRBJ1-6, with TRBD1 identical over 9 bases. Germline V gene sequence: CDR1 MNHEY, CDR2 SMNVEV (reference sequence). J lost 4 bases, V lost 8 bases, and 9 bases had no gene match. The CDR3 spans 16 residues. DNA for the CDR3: TGTGCCAGCGGGATTGGACAGGGGAGGTATAATTCACCCCTCCACTTT. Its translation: CASGIGQGRYNSPLHF.

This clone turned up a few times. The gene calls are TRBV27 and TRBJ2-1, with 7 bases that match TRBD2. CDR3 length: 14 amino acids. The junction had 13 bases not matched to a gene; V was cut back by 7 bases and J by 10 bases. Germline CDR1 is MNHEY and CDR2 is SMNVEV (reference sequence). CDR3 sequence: CASTRDYQIGEQFF. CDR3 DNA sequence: TGTGCCAGCACTAGGGACTACCAAATCGGGGAGCAGTTCTTC.

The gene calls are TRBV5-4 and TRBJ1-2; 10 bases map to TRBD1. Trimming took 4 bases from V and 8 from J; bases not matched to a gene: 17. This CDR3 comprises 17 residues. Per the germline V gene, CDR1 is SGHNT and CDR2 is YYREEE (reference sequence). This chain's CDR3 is CASSGGGQGLQLRGYTF. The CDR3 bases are TGTGCCAGCAGCGGTGGGGGACAGGGGCTCCAACTACGAGGCTACACCTTC.

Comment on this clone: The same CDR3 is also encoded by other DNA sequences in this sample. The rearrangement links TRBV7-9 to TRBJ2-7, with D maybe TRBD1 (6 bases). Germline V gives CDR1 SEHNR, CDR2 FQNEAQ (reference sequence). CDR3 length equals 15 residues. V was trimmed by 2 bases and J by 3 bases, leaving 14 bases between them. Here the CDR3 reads CASSLLAGVSYEQYF. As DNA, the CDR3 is TGTGCCAGCAGCTTACTGGCAGGGGTCAGCTACGAGCAGTACTTC.

CDR3 nucleotides: TGTGCCAGCAGCCGGCCAGGGCCAGGGGGCTGCGAGCAGTACTTC. This encodes CASSRPGPGGCEQYF. V usage is TRBV21-1 and J usage is TRBJ2-7; whether TRBD1, the table's D call, matches the DNA was not checked. TRBV21-1 is a documented pseudogene. The CDR3 is 15 residues long.

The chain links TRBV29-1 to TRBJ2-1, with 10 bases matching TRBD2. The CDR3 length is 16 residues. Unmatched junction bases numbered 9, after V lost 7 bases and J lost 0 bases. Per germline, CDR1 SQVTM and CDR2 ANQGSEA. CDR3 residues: CSGNSGGPFSYNEQFF. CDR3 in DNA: TGCAGCGGCAATAGCGGGGGGCCTTTCTCCTACAATGAGCAGTTCTTC.

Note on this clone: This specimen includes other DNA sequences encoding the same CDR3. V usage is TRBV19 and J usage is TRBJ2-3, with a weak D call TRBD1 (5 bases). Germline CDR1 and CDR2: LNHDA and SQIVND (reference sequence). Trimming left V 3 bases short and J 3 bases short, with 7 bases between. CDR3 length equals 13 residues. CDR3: CASSMSGTDTQYF. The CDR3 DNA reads TGTGCCAGTAGTATGTCAGGGACAGATACGCAGTATTTT.

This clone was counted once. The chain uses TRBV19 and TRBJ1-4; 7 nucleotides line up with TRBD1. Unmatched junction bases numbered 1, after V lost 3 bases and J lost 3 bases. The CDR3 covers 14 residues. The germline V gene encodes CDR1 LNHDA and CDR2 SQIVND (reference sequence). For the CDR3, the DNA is TGTGCCAGTAGTATCGGACAGGCTAATGAAAAACTGTTTTTT. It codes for CASSIGQANEKLFF.

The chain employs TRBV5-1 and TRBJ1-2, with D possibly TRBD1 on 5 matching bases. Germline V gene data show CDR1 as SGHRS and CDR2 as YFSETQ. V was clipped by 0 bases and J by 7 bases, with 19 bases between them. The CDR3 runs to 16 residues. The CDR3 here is CASSLDPGQGVFGYTF. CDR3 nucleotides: TGCGCCAGCAGCTTGGACCCAGGGCAAGGTGTCTTTGGCTACACCTTC.

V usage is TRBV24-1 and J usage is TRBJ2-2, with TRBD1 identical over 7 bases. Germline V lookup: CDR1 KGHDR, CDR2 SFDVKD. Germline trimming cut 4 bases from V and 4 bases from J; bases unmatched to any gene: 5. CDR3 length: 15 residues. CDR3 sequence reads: CATSDPTGRTGELFF. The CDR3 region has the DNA TGTGCCACCAGTGACCCGACAGGGCGCACCGGGGAGCTGTTTTTT.

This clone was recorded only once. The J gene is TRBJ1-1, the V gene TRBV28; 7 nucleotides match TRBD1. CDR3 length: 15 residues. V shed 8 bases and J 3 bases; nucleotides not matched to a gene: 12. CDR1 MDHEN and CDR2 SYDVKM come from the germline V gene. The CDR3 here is CASQDRFLGDTEAFF. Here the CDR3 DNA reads TGTGCCAGCCAGGACAGGTTCCTCGGGGACACTGAAGCTTTCTTT.

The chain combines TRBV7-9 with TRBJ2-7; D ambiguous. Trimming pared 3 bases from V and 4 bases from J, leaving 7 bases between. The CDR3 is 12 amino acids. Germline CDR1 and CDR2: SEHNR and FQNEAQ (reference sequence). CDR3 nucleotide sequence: TGTGCCAGCAGCTTGGCCCGATACGAGCAGTACTTC. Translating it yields CASSLARYEQYF.

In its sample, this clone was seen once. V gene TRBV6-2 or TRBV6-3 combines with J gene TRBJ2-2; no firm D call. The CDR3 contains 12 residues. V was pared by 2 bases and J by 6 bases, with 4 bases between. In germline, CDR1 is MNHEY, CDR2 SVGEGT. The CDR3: CASSYVSGELFF. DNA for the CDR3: TGTGCCAGCAGTTACGTATCCGGGGAGCTGTTTTTT.

The CDR3 protein is CASSQGTSGGAWNEQFF. CDR3 bases: TGTGCCAGCAGCCAAGGGACTAGCGGGGGGGCCTGGAATGAGCAGTTCTTC. J is TRBJ2-1 and V is TRBV5-4, with 16 bases fitting TRBD2. The V segment lost 4 bases and the J segment 7 bases; nucleotides outside the gene matches: 8. Per the germline V gene, CDR1 is SGHNT and CDR2 is YYREEE (reference sequence). The CDR3 contains 17 residues.

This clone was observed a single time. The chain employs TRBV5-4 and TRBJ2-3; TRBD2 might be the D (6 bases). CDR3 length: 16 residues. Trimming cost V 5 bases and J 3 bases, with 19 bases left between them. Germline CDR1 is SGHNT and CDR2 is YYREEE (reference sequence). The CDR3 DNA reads TGTGCCAGCAGTTTTGGGAGGCTAGCCAAGACAGATACGCAGTATTTT. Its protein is CASSFGRLAKTDTQYF.

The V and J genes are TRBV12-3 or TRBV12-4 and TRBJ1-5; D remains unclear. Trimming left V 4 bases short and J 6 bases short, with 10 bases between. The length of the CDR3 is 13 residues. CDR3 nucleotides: TGTGCCAGCAGTTCGCGGGTAAGTCAGCCCCAGCATTTT. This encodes CASSSRVSQPQHF.

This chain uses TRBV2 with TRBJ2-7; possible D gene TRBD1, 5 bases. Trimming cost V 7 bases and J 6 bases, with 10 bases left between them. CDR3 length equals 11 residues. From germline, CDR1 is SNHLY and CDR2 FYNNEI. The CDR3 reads CASMQGTEQYF. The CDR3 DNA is TGTGCCAGCATGCAGGGTACCGAGCAGTACTTC.

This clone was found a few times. The CDR3 region is CAIDEGRGGNEQFF. As DNA, the CDR3 is TGTGCCATCGACGAGGGGAGAGGGGGCAATGAGCAGTTCTTC. This sequence joins TRBV7-9 and TRBJ2-1, with D possibly matching TRBD1 (6 bases). Germline values: CDR1 SEHNR, CDR2 FQNEAQ (reference sequence). Trimming took off 10 bases at V and 6 bases at J, with 19 bases between the two ends. The CDR3 covers 14 residues.

CDR3 in DNA: TGCGCCAGCAGCTTGGCCCCAGGCCAGGCAGGCAATGAGCAGTTCTTC. It codes for CASSLAPGQAGNEQFF. The chain is built from TRBV5-1 and TRBJ2-1; D not certain. This CDR3 is 16 amino acids long. Germline loops: CDR1 SGHRS, CDR2 YFSETQ. Trimming removed 0 bases at V and 6 bases at J, with 16 bases between. Full variable domain (missing parts from reference TRBV5-1 and TRBJ2-1): KAGVTQTPRYLIKTRGQQVTLSCSPISGHRSVSWYQQTPGQGLQFLFEYFSETQRNKGNFPGRFSGRQFSNSRSEMNVSTLELGDSALYLCASSLAPGQAGNEQFFGPGTRLTVL.